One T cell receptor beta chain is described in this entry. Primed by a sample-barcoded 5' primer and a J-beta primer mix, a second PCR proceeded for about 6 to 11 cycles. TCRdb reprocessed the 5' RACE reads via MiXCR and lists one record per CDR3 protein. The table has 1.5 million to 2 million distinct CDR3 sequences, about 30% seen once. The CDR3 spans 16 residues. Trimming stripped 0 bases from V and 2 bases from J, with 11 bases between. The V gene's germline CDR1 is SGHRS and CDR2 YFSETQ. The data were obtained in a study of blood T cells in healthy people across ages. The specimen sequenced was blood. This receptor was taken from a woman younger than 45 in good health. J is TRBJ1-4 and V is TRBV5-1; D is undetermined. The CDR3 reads CASSLGPVSTNEKLFF. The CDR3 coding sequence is TGCGCCAGCAGCTTGGGGCCAGTGAGTACTAATGAAAAACTGTTTTTT. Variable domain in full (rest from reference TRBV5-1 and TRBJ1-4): KAGVTQTPRYLIKTRGQQVTLSCSPISGHRSVSWYQQTPGQGLQFLFEYFSETQRNKGNFPGRFSGRQFSNSRSEMNVSTLELGDSALYLCASSLGPVSTNEKLFFGSGTQLSVL.